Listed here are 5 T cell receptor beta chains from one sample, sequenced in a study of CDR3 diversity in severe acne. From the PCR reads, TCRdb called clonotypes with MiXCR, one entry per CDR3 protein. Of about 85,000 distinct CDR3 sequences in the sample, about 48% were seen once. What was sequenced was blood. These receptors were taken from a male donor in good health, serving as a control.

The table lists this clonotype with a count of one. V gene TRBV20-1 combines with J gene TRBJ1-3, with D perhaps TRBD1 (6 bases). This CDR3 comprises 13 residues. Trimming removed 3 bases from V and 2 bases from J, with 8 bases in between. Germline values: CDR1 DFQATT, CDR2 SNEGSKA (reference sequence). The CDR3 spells CSASRQAGNTIYF. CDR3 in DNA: TGCAGTGCTAGTAGACAGGCTGGAAACACCATATATTTT.

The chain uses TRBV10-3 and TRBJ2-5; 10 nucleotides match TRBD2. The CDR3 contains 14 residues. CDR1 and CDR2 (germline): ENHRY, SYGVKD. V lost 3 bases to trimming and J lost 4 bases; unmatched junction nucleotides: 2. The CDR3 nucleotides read TGTGCCATCAGTGACGGGACTAGCGTAGAGACCCAGTACTTC. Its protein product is CAISDGTSVETQYF.

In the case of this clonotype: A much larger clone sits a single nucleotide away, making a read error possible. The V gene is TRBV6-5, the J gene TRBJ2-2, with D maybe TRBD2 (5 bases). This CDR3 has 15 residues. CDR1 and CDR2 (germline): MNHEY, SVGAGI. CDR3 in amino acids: CASSYDGSNTGELVF. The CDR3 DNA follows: TGTGCCAGCAGTTACGACGGATCGAACACCGGGGAGCTGGTTTTT.

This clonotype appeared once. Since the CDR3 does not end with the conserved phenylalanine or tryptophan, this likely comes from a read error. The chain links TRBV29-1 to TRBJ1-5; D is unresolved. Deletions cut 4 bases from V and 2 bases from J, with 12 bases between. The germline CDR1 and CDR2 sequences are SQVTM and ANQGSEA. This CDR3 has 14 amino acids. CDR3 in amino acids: CSVAAGRGNQPQHS. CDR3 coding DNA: TGCAGCGTTGCAGCCGGGAGAGGCAATCAGCCCCAGCATTCT.

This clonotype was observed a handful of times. The CDR3 reads CAWRGAVEQYF. The CDR3 nucleotides read TGTGCCTGGAGGGGGGCGGTCGAGCAGTACTTC. V gene TRBV30 combines with J gene TRBJ2-7; D perhaps matches TRBD1 (6 bases). Trimming removed 3 bases at V and 6 bases at J, with 9 bases between. CDR1 is GTSNPN, CDR2 SVGIG, per germline (reference sequence). CDR3 size: 11 residues.